This is a list of T cell receptor beta chains from one sample in a study of blood T cell repertoires in COVID-19. The method was immunoSEQ multiplex PCR; TCRdb's version includes in-frame clones alone and lacks a portion of them. The repertoire holds around 260,000 clones, with roughly 90% as singletons. Material: peripheral blood. The receptor source for this set is a human donor in a cohort sampled during active COVID-19. Both conserved end residues are part of each CDR3. A D gene is named only where the DNA matches it firmly. Only some rows state a clone size, as once, few, many or a class for expanded clones.

TGTGCCATCGGGGGAGGTGGAGAGACTAGCGGGGGAACCGTTAACACAGATACGCAGTATTTT CAIGGGGETSGGTVNTDTQYF TRBJ2-3 - TRBV10-3 TRBD2
TGTGCCAGCAGCCAAGCGGTCCTCAATGAGCAGTTCTTC CASSQAVLNEQFF TRBJ2-1 - TRBV3-1/TRBV3-2 -
TGTGCCAGCCTAAGGAGGGTAGGAAATCAGCCCCAGCATTTT CASLRRVGNQPQHF TRBJ1-5 - TRBV28 -
TGTGCCAGCAGAGACAGGGGCGAGAACACTGAAGCTTTCTTT CASRDRGENTEAFF TRBJ1-1 - TRBV2 TRBD1
TGCGCCAGCAGTGAGTCGGGCGGGGGGGGAAATGAGCAGTTCTTC CASSESGGGGNEQFF TRBJ2-1 few TRBV10-1 TRBD2
TGTGCCAGCAGTTTAAGGTCCGGGGATTCACCCCTCCACTTT CASSLRSGDSPLHF TRBJ1-6 - TRBV27 -
TGTGCCAGTAGTAACACCTTGGACAGGTACAATTCACCCCTCCACTTT CASSNTLDRYNSPLHF TRBJ1-6 - TRBV19 TRBD1
TGTGCCAGCATCCCCGAAATCACTGGTGGCTACACCTTC CASIPEITGGYTF TRBJ1-2 - TRBV7-9 -
TGTGCCAGCAGCGTATGGGGGCAGGGGGTTAACACTGAAGCTTTCTTT CASSVWGQGVNTEAFF TRBJ1-1 - TRBV9 TRBD1
TGTGCCAGCAGAGGGGGCATCCGGACTAGCCTGCGCGAGCAGTACTTC CASRGGIRTSLREQYF TRBJ2-7 - TRBV28 -
TGTGCCAGCAGCTTTAGTCGAGGGTCCTACAATGAGCAGTTCTTC CASSFSRGSYNEQFF TRBJ2-1 - TRBV7-9 -
TGCAGCGTTGCCCCAGGGACAGGGAACACTGAAGCTTTCTTT CSVAPGTGNTEAFF TRBJ1-1 few TRBV29-1 TRBD1
TGTGCCAGCAGCTTAGGGCTGGGCAAGGAAAAACTGTTTTTT CASSLGLGKEKLFF TRBJ1-4 - TRBV7-2 -
TGTGCCAGCAGCGTCTCTCGAGGTAGTGAAAAACTGTTTTTT CASSVSRGSEKLFF TRBJ1-4 - TRBV9 -
TGTGCCAGCAGTCCCCCCCAGAGGGAGTACGACGAGCAGTACTTC CASSPPQREYDEQYF TRBJ2-7 - TRBV7-8 -
TGTGCCAGCAGCTTAGATCGAACTAGCGGGAGGGAGGACGAGCAGTACTTC CASSLDRTSGREDEQYF TRBJ2-7 - TRBV7-9 TRBD2
TGTGCCAGCAGTCACAGGGGTGTTGGGGATTCACCCCTCCACTTT CASSHRGVGDSPLHF TRBJ1-6 few TRBV11-2 TRBD1
TGCAGCGTTGAGCAGATGAACACTGAAGCTTTCTTT CSVEQMNTEAFF TRBJ1-1 once TRBV29-1 -
TGTGCCTGGAGCCCTGACAGGGCCAGAAACACCATATATTTT CAWSPDRARNTIYF TRBJ1-3 - TRBV30 TRBD1
TGTGCCAGCAGTTTACAGGAGGGGACAGGGCTCCTCAATGGCTACACCTTC CASSLQEGTGLLNGYTF TRBJ1-2 - TRBV27 TRBD1
TGTGCCAGCAGCCAAGAACGGACAGTGAACACTGAAGCTTTCTTT CASSQERTVNTEAFF TRBJ1-1 - TRBV4-2 -
TGTGCCAGTAGTATCGACTCGAGCTCCTACAATGAGCAGTTCTTC CASSIDSSSYNEQFF TRBJ2-1 once TRBV19 -
TGTGCCAGTGGGGCTAGCGGCGCTTTTTCCTACGAGCAGTACTTC CASGASGAFSYEQYF TRBJ2-7 - TRBV28 TRBD2
TGTGCCAGTAGTATAGAACGGTCCTACGAGCAGTACTTC CASSIERSYEQYF TRBJ2-7 - TRBV19 -
TGTGCCCAGACAGGGGTGGGGTACGAGCAGTACTTC CAQTGVGYEQYF TRBJ2-7 - TRBV24-1 TRBD1
TGTGCCACCCAGGGGGGAACTGGAAACACCATATATTTT CATQGGTGNTIYF TRBJ1-3 - TRBV18 TRBD1
TGTGCCAGCAGCGTCGGACTAGCGGCATCCTACGAGCAGTACTTC CASSVGLAASYEQYF TRBJ2-7 - TRBV9 TRBD2
TGTGCCAGCAGTTACACGGACAGGGGGCAAGCTTTCTTT CASSYTDRGQAFF TRBJ1-1 - TRBV6-5 TRBD1
TGTGCCACCAGTGACCCGAGGGGGGGGCAAGGGAATGAGCAGTTCTTC CATSDPRGGQGNEQFF TRBJ2-1 - TRBV24-1 -
TGTGCCAGCAGTTCATCCGGGACAGGGAGTCACGAGCAGTACTTC CASSSSGTGSHEQYF TRBJ2-7 - TRBV27 TRBD1
TGTGCCAGCAGTCCCGCGGGACAGGGCAGCTACACCTTC CASSPAGQGSYTF TRBJ1-2 - TRBV2 TRBD1
TGCGCCAGCAGCCGGGGAGACCGCTTCGATGAAAAACTGTTTTTT CASSRGDRFDEKLFF TRBJ1-4 - TRBV4-1 -
TGTGCCATCAGTGATCCCGTAAAAAGGGGCGGGGAGCTGTTTTTT CAISDPVKRGGELFF TRBJ2-2 once TRBV10-3 -
TGTGCCAGCACTTGGACGGGAAGCTCCTACGAGCAGTACTTC CASTWTGSSYEQYF TRBJ2-7 - TRBV6-5 -
TGTGCCAGCTCACCGAGTCGACAGGGGTCCTACGAGCAGTACTTC CASSPSRQGSYEQYF TRBJ2-7 - TRBV18 TRBD1
TGTGCCAGCAGCTTATATTGGTCAGGGGAAGGCTACACCTTC CASSLYWSGEGYTF TRBJ1-2 - TRBV11-2 -
TGCGCCAGCAGCTTTGCCACCACTCCCTACGAGCAGTACTTC CASSFATTPYEQYF TRBJ2-7 - TRBV5-1 -